The 18 T cell receptor beta chains presented below share a single source sample, sequenced in a study of PD-1 blockade in classical Hodgkin lymphoma. Each of the patients experienced relapse following autologous stem cell transplantation, and their brentuximab vedotin exposure differed. Clones were read by immunoSEQ multiplex PCR, and TCRdb kept only the in-frame ones, dropping some. The sample includes approximately 12,000 clones, approximately 82% of them seen just once. The specimen was peripheral blood mononuclear cells (PBMCs), collected before the second cycle of nivolumab. The receptors originated from a human donor with classical Hodgkin lymphoma.

The CDR3 DNA is TGCGCCAGCAGCCACCGGGGGCGGCAGGGGGCATATAATTCACCCCTCCACTTT. Translating it yields CASSHRGRQGAYNSPLHF. The chain has TRBV5-1 and TRBJ1-6; the match to TRBD1 covers 8 bases. With 4 bases clipped from V and 4 bases from J, the junction kept 13 bases outside the gene matches. CDR1 and CDR2 from the germline V gene are SGHRS and YFSETQ. CDR3 length: 18 amino acids.

The V and J genes are TRBV4-1 and TRBJ1-1; the match to TRBD1 covers 7 bases. The CDR3 sequence is 15 residues long. V trimming: 1 base; J trimming: 6 bases; junction bases outside the gene matches: 8. Germline V lookup: CDR1 MGHRA, CDR2 YSYEKL. CDR3 region: CASSQVTGRGSEAFF. As DNA, the CDR3 is TGCGCCAGCAGCCAAGTTACTGGCAGGGGGTCTGAAGCTTTCTTT.

The table lists this clone with a few counts. The chain uses TRBV11-1 and TRBJ2-6, with a weak D call TRBD1 (6 bases). Germline values: CDR1 SGHAT, CDR2 FQDESV (reference sequence). V gave up 5 bases and J gave up 6 bases, with 11 bases separating them. The length of the CDR3 is 14 residues. CDR3 amino acids: CASSHRVVANVLTF. CDR3 in DNA: TGTGCCAGCAGCCACAGGGTAGTGGCCAACGTCCTGACTTTC.

The V call is TRBV2, the J call TRBJ2-7; 12 nucleotides line up with TRBD1. The CDR3 covers 17 residues. The V gene's germline CDR1 is SNHLY and CDR2 FYNNEI. J gave up 0 bases and V 6 bases, and 9 bases lay outside the gene matches. This CDR3 is CASRRDRGRPSSYEQYF. Here the CDR3 DNA reads TGTGCCAGCAGAAGGGACAGGGGGCGCCCCAGCTCCTACGAGCAGTACTTC.

This chain connects TRBV4-2 to TRBJ2-5, with 12 bases fitting TRBD2. The J segment lost 5 bases and the V segment lost 8 bases, leaving 9 bases of the junction unmatched. In germline, CDR1 is LGHNA, CDR2 YNFKEQ. The CDR3 is 15 amino acids. The CDR3 reads CASSRTSGNAETQYF. The CDR3 DNA sequence: TGTGCCAGCTCCAGGACTAGCGGGAATGCTGAGACCCAGTACTTC.

This chain connects TRBV14 to TRBJ2-5; D gene unclear. Germline CDR1 and CDR2: SGHDN and FVKESK. V dropped 6 bases and J dropped 7 bases, with 18 bases sitting between them. The CDR3 has 14 amino acids. The CDR3 reads CASSVMGKGGTQYF. CDR3 DNA: TGTGCCAGCAGTGTCATGGGAAAGGGTGGGACCCAGTACTTC.

The CDR3 region is CASSVALEETQYF. DNA for the CDR3: TGTGCCAGCAGCGTAGCTCTGGAAGAGACCCAGTACTTC. The chain links TRBV9 to TRBJ2-5, with D unclear. Germline V gene sequence: CDR1 SGDLS, CDR2 YYNGEE. V was clipped by 0 bases and J by 3 bases, with 6 bases between them. CDR3 size: 13 residues.

The chain recombines TRBV9 with TRBJ2-5; D possibly corresponds to TRBD2 (7 bases). CDR1 and CDR2 (germline): SGDLS, YYNGEE. V lost 4 bases, J lost 5 bases, and 15 bases lay in between. This CDR3 is built from 14 residues. The CDR3: CASSFGGGAETQYF. CDR3 nucleotides: TGTGCCAGCAGCTTTGGTGGGGGGGCGGAGACCCAGTACTTC.

The CDR3 loop reads CASSYRPDSSYEQYF. The CDR3 region has the DNA TGTGCCAGCAGTTACCGCCCAGATAGCTCCTACGAGCAGTACTTC. The chain employs TRBV6-6 and TRBJ2-7; D is unclear. CDR3 length equals 15 residues. The germline V gene has CDR1 MNHNY and CDR2 SVGAGI (reference sequence). V gave up 2 bases and J gave up 0 bases, with 11 bases separating them.

CDR3 protein: CASSLRRQGTEAFF. In DNA form, the CDR3 reads TGTGCCAGCAGCTTACGAAGACAGGGCACTGAAGCTTTCTTT. The rearrangement uses TRBV7-8 and TRBJ1-1, with 7 bases that match TRBD1. Germline CDR1 is SGHVS and CDR2 is FQNEAQ. This CDR3 region has 14 residues. V was clipped by 2 bases and J by 4 bases; unmatched bases: 4.

The rearrangement uses TRBV4-1 and TRBJ1-1, with D possibly TRBD1 on 5 matching bases. This CDR3 spans 16 amino acids. V was cut by 4 bases and J by 1 base, with 16 bases left in between. Germline V lookup: CDR1 MGHRA, CDR2 YSYEKL. This chain's CDR3 is CASSPRMGTQNTEAFF. The CDR3, as DNA: TGCGCCAGCAGCCCGAGGATGGGGACCCAGAACACTGAAGCTTTCTTT.

This rearrangement joins TRBV5-3 to TRBJ1-3; TRBD1 might be the D (5 bases). TRBV5-3 is reported as an ORF; its role is uncertain. Trimming pared 2 bases from V and 0 bases from J, leaving 12 bases between. The CDR3 contains 16 residues. The CDR3 bases are TGTGCCAGAAGCTTTTCAGGGAAGGGCTCTGGAAACACCATATATTTT. This sequence encodes CARSFSGKGSGNTIYF.

The gene calls are TRBV9 and TRBJ1-2; 7 bases match TRBD1. J lost 4 bases, V lost 3 bases, and 12 bases had no gene match. Looked up from germline, CDR1 is SGDLS and CDR2 is YYNGEE. The CDR3 spans 16 residues. The CDR3 here is CASSETPRGEFYGYTF. CDR3 nucleotide sequence: TGTGCCAGCAGCGAGACCCCCAGGGGGGAATTCTATGGCTACACCTTC.

This clone has just one count. This chain links TRBV18 with TRBJ1-3; no clear D gene. This CDR3 contains 16 residues. Germline CDR1 reads KGHSH; CDR2 reads LQKENI. V was pared by 1 base and J by 0 bases, with 10 bases between. In DNA form, the CDR3 reads TGTGCCAGCTCACCACGAGGTATCAACTCTGGAAACACCATATATTTT. This sequence encodes CASSPRGINSGNTIYF.

The chain combines TRBV27 with TRBJ1-5; D not certain. Germline CDR1 and CDR2: MNHEY and SMNVEV (reference sequence). V lost 5 bases and J 8 bases, leaving 13 bases between the germline ends. The CDR3 extends over 13 amino acids. The DNA for the CDR3 is TGTGCCAGCAGTCTTGGGCCGTGGGAGCCCCAGCATTTT. As protein: CASSLGPWEPQHF.

This chain uses TRBV4-2 with TRBJ2-5; D is tentatively TRBD1 or TRBD2 (5 bases each). The germline CDR1 and CDR2 sequences are LGHNA and YNFKEQ. CDR3 size: 15 residues. Trimming shortened V by 0 bases and J by 3 bases, and 11 bases separated the two germline ends. CDR3 DNA sequence: TGTGCCAGCAGCCAAGAAGTGGGGACCAAAGAGACCCAGTACTTC. This encodes CASSQEVGTKETQYF.

The gene calls are TRBV5-1 and TRBJ2-1, with a tentative D call TRBD1 (5 bases). The CDR3 spans 14 residues. Trimming left V 3 bases short and J 4 bases short, with 11 bases between. Germline-derived CDR1 and CDR2 are SGHRS and YFSETQ. Here the CDR3 reads CASSSTVSYNEQFF. The CDR3 bases are TGCGCCAGCAGCTCGACAGTATCTTACAATGAGCAGTTCTTC.

J is TRBJ2-5 and V is TRBV2; 11 nucleotides agree with TRBD2. J lost 4 bases, V lost 3 bases, and 16 bases had no gene match. The CDR3 loop spans 19 amino acids. The germline gives CDR1 SNHLY, CDR2 FYNNEI. CDR3 loop: CASSDEDVTSGRMAETQYF. For the CDR3, the DNA is TGTGCCAGCAGTGATGAGGACGTAACTAGCGGGAGAATGGCAGAGACCCAGTACTTC.